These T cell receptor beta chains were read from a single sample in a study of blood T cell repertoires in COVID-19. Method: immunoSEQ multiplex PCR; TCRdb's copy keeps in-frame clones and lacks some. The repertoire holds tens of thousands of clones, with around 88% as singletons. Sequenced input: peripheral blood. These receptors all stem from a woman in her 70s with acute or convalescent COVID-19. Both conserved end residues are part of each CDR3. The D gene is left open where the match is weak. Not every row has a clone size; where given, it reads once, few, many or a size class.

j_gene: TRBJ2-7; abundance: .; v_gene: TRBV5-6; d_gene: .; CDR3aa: CASSLHRISPFYEQYF; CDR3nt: TGTGCCAGCAGCTTGCACAGGATTAGCCCCTTCTACGAGCAGTACTTC
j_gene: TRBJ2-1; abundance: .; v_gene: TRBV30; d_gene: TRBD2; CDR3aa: CAWSDGSGGLEQFF; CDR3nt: TGTGCCTGGAGTGACGGTAGCGGGGGCTTAGAGCAGTTCTTC
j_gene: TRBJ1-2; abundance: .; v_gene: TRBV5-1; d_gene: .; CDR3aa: CASSLDGGLGGYTF; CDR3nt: TGCGCCAGCAGCTTGGATGGGGGACTAGGGGGCTACACCTTC
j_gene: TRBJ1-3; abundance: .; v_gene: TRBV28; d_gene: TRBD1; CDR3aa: CASSPSQGAPGNTIYF; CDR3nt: TGTGCCAGCAGTCCTAGTCAGGGGGCCCCTGGAAACACCATATATTTT
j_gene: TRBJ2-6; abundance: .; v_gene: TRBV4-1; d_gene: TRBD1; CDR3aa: CASSQTTGAGANVLTF; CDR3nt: TGCGCCAGCAGCCAGACAACAGGGGCGGGGGCCAACGTCCTGACTTTC
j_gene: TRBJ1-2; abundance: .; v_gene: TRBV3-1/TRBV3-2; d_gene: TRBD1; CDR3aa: CASSQELRGPGQVRDGYTF; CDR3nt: TGTGCCAGCAGCCAAGAGCTCAGGGGCCCGGGACAGGTCAGGGATGGCTACACCTTC
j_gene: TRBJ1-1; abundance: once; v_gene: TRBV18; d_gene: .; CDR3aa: CASSLPLSNTEAFF; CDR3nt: TGTGCCAGCTCACTCCCATTGAGCAACACTGAAGCTTTCTTT
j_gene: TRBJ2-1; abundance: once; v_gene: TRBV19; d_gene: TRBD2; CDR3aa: CASMLAGWDEQFF; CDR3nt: TGTGCCAGTATGCTAGCGGGATGGGATGAGCAGTTCTTC
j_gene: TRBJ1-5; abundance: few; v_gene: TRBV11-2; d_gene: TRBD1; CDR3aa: CASSPGQGNQPQHF; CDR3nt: TGTGCCAGCAGCCCGGGACAGGGGAATCAGCCCCAGCATTTT
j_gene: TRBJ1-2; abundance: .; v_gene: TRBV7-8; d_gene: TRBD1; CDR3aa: CASSFRDRDGYTF; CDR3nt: TGTGCCAGCAGCTTTCGGGACAGGGATGGCTACACCTTC
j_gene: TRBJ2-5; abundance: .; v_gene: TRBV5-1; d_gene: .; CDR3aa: CASSLGQYQETQYF; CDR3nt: TGCGCCAGCAGCTTGGGACAGTATCAAGAGACCCAGTACTTC
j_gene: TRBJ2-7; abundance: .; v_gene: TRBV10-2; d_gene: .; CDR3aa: CASSENFNEQYF; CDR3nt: TGCGCCAGCAGTGAGAACTTTAACGAGCAGTACTTC
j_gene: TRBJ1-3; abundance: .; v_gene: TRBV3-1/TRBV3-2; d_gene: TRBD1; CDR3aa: CASSRTGGTGNTIYF; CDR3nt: TGTGCCAGCAGCCGGACAGGAGGGACTGGAAACACCATATATTTT
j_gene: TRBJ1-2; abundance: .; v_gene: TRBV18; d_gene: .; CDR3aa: CASSPNTESRFYGYTF; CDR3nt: TGTGCCAGCTCACCTAACACAGAGTCCCGATTTTATGGCTACACCTTC
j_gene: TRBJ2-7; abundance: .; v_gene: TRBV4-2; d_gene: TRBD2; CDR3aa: CASSQASGSPYEQYF; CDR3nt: TGTGCCAGCAGCCAGGCCAGCGGGAGTCCCTACGAGCAGTACTTC
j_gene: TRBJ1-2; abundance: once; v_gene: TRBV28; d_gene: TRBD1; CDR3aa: CASSTQGAGYGYTF; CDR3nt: TGTGCCAGCAGCACACAGGGGGCGGGGTATGGCTACACCTTC
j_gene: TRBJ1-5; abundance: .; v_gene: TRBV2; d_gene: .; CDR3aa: CASSPDRSNQPQHF; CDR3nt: TGTGCCAGCAGCCCAGACAGAAGTAATCAGCCCCAGCATTTT
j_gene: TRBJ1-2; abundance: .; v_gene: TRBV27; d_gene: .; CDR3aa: CASSGARFPGYGYTF; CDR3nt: TGTGCCAGCAGTGGGGCCCGTTTCCCGGGCTATGGCTACACCTTC
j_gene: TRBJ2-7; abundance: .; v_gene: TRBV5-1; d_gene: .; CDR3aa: CASSLGQETNEQYF; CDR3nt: TGCGCCAGCAGCTTGGGTCAGGAGACTAACGAGCAGTACTTC
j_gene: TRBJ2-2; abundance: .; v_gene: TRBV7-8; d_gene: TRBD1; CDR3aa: CASRYLRDRVPGELFF; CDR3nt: TGTGCCAGCAGATACCTGCGGGACAGGGTCCCCGGGGAGCTGTTTTTT
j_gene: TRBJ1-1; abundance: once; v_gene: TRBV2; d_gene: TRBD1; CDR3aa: CASRTRGTDSNTEAFF; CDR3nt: TGTGCCAGCAGGACGAGGGGGACAGATTCGAACACTGAAGCTTTCTTT
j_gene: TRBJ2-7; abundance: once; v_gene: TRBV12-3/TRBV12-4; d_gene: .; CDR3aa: CASSFGSGWEQYF; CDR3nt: TGTGCCAGCAGTTTTGGGTCAGGGTGGGAACAGTACTTC
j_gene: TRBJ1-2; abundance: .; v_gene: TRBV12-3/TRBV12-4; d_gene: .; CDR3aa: CASVTDPWYGYTF; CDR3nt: TGTGCCAGCGTCACAGATCCTTGGTATGGCTACACCTTC
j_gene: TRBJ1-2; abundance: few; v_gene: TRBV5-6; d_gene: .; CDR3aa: CASSLANTYGYTF; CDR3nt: TGTGCCAGCAGCTTGGCAAACACCTATGGCTACACCTTC
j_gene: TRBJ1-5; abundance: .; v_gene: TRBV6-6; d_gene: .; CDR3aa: CASCRQQGNQPQHF; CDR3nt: TGTGCCAGCTGTCGGCAGCAGGGGAATCAGCCCCAGCATTTT
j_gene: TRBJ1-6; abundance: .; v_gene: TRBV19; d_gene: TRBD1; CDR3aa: CASSAGDRGLSPLHF; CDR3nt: TGTGCCAGTAGTGCGGGGGACAGGGGACTTTCACCCCTCCACTTT
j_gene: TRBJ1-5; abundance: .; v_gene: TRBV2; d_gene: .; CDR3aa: CASRSGLSNQPQHF; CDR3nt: TGTGCCAGCAGATCAGGACTTAGCAATCAGCCCCAGCATTTT
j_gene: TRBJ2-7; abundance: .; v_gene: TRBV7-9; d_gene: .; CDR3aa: CASSTRQHTYEQYF; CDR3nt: TGTGCCAGCAGCACACGACAGCATACCTACGAGCAGTACTTC
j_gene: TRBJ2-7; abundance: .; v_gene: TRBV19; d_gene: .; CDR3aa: CASSIRAGIYEQYF; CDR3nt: TGTGCCAGTAGTATACGAGCAGGGATCTACGAGCAGTACTTC
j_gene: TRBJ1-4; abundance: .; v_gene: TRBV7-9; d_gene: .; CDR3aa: CASSPGTNEKLFF; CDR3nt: TGTGCCAGCAGCCCCGGGACTAATGAAAAACTGTTTTTT
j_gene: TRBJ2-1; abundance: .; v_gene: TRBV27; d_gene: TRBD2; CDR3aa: CASSLRGRVANEQFF; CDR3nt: TGTGCCAGCAGTTTACGGGGGAGGGTTGCGAATGAGCAGTTCTTC